This TCR beta chain was sequenced during a study of shared clonotypes between healthy human individuals. The donors, healthy adults who were HIV-negative, had experienced no recent acute infections or vaccinations. An even split of each subset's genomic DNA across several immunoSEQ plates was performed. Original processing methods: Without quality scores, immunoSEQ junctional reads could not be filtered like full-length reads. Only in-frame clones appear in the TCRdb table, and some are missing; sequencing was by immunoSEQ multiplex PCR. D and trimming were read from the DNA, whereas the V and J calls and clone size are those reported in that table. The repertoire holds 2,500,000 or so clones, with over 85% as singletons. Findings and limits, study-wide: When compared with the clonotypes that were shared by all four sorted-subset donors, the non-shared clonotypes turned out to have lower generation probabilities.

CDR1 and CDR2 from the germline V gene are SGHNT and YYREEE (reference sequence). The CDR3 extends over 14 amino acids. V lost 1 base and J 2 bases, leaving 10 bases between the germline ends. Comments on this clone: The antigen is undetermined.

The specimen sequenced was naive CD4+ T cells from PBMCs. As to subset: CD45RA+ positively selected. The rearrangement joins TRBV5-4 to TRBJ2-7; a weak D match, TRBD2 (6 bases). The sequence derives from a man aged 18-30 years in good health. Some clones in this sample may be carry-over from other donors' samples. The CDR3 DNA is TGTGCCAGCAGCTTGCTAGCGCCGACCTACGAGCAGTACTTC. Translating gives CASSLLAPTYEQYF.